This T cell receptor (beta chain) was sequenced during a study of control samples from healthy donors and cancer patients. The assay was immunoSEQ multiplex PCR, and TCRdb's table has in-frame clones only and misses some. Of about 92,000 clones in the sample, approximately 82% were seen once. The V gene end was trimmed by 6 bases and the J gene end by 5 bases; junction bases not matched to a gene: 19. The CDR3 is 19 residues long. Per germline, CDR1 LNHDA and CDR2 SQIVND (reference sequence). The receptor's source is a woman aged 55-69 years in good health. Sequencing used blood. This sequence joins TRBV19 and TRBJ2-5; 12 nucleotides line up with TRBD2. The CDR3 nucleotides are TGTGCCAGTAGCCCGCTGGAGACCAAGACTAGCGGGAGAGTTGAGACCCAGTACTTC. Residues: CASSPLETKTSGRVETQYF. Based on the CDR3 plus reference TRBV19 and TRBJ2-5, the full variable domain is DGGITQSPKYLFRKEGQNVTLSCEQNLNHDAMYWYRQDPGQGLRLIYYSQIVNDFQKGDIAEGYSVSREKKESFPLTVTSAQKNPTAFYLCASSPLETKTSGRVETQYFGPGTRLLVL.